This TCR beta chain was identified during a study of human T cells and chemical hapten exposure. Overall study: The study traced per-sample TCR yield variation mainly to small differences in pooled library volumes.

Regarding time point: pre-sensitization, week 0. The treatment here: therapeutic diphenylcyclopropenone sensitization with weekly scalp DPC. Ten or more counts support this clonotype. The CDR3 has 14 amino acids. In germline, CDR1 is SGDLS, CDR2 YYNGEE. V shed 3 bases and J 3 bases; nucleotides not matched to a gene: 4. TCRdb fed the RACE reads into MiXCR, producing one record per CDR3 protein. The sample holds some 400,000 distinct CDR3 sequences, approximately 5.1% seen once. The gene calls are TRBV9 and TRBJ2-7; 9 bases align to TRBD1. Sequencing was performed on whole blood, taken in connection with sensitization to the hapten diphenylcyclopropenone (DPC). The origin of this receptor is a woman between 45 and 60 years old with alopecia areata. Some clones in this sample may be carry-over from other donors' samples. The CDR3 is CASSAATGGYEQYF. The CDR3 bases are TGTGCCAGCAGCGCAGCGACAGGGGGCTACGAGCAGTACTTC.